These T cell receptor beta chains were read from a single sample in a study of Graves' ophthalmopathy and Graves' hyperthyroidism. TCRdb ran MiXCR on the multiplex PCR reads and lists one entry per CDR3 protein. The sample carries hundreds of thousands of distinct CDR3 sequences, 14% recorded once. Sample: blood. These receptor sequences come from a woman aged 25 to 39 with Graves' ophthalmopathy. CDR3s include the opening cysteine and the closing phenylalanine or tryptophan. D genes are given only for firm matches. The size entry is marked missing in some rows and otherwise reads once, few, many or a size class.

abundance: many; d_gene: TRBD2; j_gene: TRBJ2-7; v_gene: TRBV20-1; len: 15; CDR3nt: TGCAGTGCTAGAGATTGGGTAGCGGGGGGGTACGAGCAGTACTTC; CDR3aa: CSARDWVAGGYEQYF
abundance: few; d_gene: TRBD1; j_gene: TRBJ1-3; v_gene: TRBV25-1; len: 14; CDR3nt: TGTGCCAGCAGTGAATCTTTCAGGGGGGACACCATATATTTT; CDR3aa: CASSESFRGDTIYF
abundance: many; d_gene: .; j_gene: TRBJ1-1; v_gene: TRBV5-1; len: 14; CDR3nt: TGCGCCAGCAGCTTGAAGGGGGTGAACACTGAAGCTTTCTTT; CDR3aa: CASSLKGVNTEAFF
abundance: many; d_gene: .; j_gene: TRBJ1-5; v_gene: TRBV29-1; len: 14; CDR3nt: TGCAGCGTTGGTCAGGAGTTAAGCAATCAGCCCCAGCATTTT; CDR3aa: CSVGQELSNQPQHF
abundance: many; d_gene: .; j_gene: TRBJ1-2; v_gene: TRBV12-3/TRBV12-4; len: 13; CDR3nt: TGTGCCAGCAGTGCCCGACAAAACTATGGCTACACCTTC; CDR3aa: CASSARQNYGYTF
abundance: .; d_gene: .; j_gene: TRBJ1-2; v_gene: TRBV12-3/TRBV12-4; len: 14; CDR3nt: TGTGCCAGCAGTGGACAGCGCGCTAACTATGGCTACACCTTC; CDR3aa: CASSGQRANYGYTF
abundance: few; d_gene: TRBD2; j_gene: TRBJ2-7; v_gene: TRBV24-1; len: 17; CDR3nt: TGTGCCACCAGTGCCCGGACTAGCGGGAGGGCGGGCCACGAGCAGTACTTC; CDR3aa: CATSARTSGRAGHEQYF
abundance: many; d_gene: .; j_gene: TRBJ2-5; v_gene: TRBV27; len: 13; CDR3nt: TGTGCCAGCAGTTTATCCGGGTTTGGGACCCAGTACTTC; CDR3aa: CASSLSGFGTQYF
abundance: .; d_gene: TRBD1; j_gene: TRBJ2-5; v_gene: TRBV29-1; len: 16; CDR3nt: TGCAGCGTTGAAGATGGGGGCGACAGGGTGAGGGAGACCCAGTACTTC; CDR3aa: CSVEDGGDRVRETQYF
abundance: many; d_gene: TRBD2; j_gene: TRBJ2-1; v_gene: TRBV15; len: 17; CDR3nt: TGTGCCACCAGCAGAGTGAGGCCTAGCGGGAGATCTGGAGAGCAGTTCTTC; CDR3aa: CATSRVRPSGRSGEQFF
abundance: many; d_gene: TRBD1; j_gene: TRBJ1-5; v_gene: TRBV6-1; len: 14; CDR3nt: TGTGCCAGCAGTGCAGGGGGCCTTTATCAGCCCCAGCATTTT; CDR3aa: CASSAGGLYQPQHF
abundance: many; d_gene: .; j_gene: TRBJ1-6; v_gene: TRBV7-8; len: 12; CDR3nt: TGTGCCAGCAGCTCCCTTAGGTCACCCCTCCACTTT; CDR3aa: CASSSLRSPLHF
abundance: many; d_gene: .; j_gene: TRBJ1-2; v_gene: TRBV28; len: 14; CDR3nt: TGTGCCAGCAGCCCGACAGTTCTCGGTCATGGCTACACCTTC; CDR3aa: CASSPTVLGHGYTF
abundance: many; d_gene: .; j_gene: TRBJ2-5; v_gene: TRBV7-9; len: 13; CDR3nt: TGTGCCAGCAGCTTAGATGGGGGGATGGCCCAGTACTTC; CDR3aa: CASSLDGGMAQYF
abundance: .; d_gene: .; j_gene: TRBJ2-7; v_gene: TRBV27; len: 14; CDR3nt: TGTGCCAGCAGCTTCTCTTTTGGAGCCTACGAGCAGTACTTC; CDR3aa: CASSFSFGAYEQYF
abundance: few; d_gene: .; j_gene: TRBJ2-5; v_gene: TRBV7-2; len: 16; CDR3nt: TGTGCCAGCAGCCCTATCTACCGGGCCCTTGGAGAGACCCAGTACTTC; CDR3aa: CASSPIYRALGETQYF
abundance: many; d_gene: TRBD2; j_gene: TRBJ2-7; v_gene: TRBV20-1; len: 14; CDR3nt: TGCAGTGCTCCCACTAGCGGGATCCCCTACGAGCAGTACTTC; CDR3aa: CSAPTSGIPYEQYF